This T cell receptor (beta chain) was captured by sequencing in a study of T cell changes during pregnancy in multiple sclerosis. The assay was immunoSEQ multiplex PCR, and TCRdb's table has in-frame clones only and misses some. The sample lists 70,000 to 90,000 clones, over 85% occurring once. Deletions cut 4 bases from V and 4 bases from J, with 15 bases between. There are 15 residues in the CDR3. From germline, CDR1 is KGHSH and CDR2 LQKENI. This sequence joins TRBV18 and TRBJ2-3; tentatively, D is TRBD2 (6 bases). The sequencing used peripheral blood, collected in the first trimester of pregnancy. This TCR was recovered from a female donor with multiple sclerosis, enrolled in a pregnancy study. The CDR3: CASSLSGSRPDTQYF. The DNA of the CDR3 is TGTGCCAGCTCACTAAGCGGGTCCCGACCAGATACGCAGTATTTT.